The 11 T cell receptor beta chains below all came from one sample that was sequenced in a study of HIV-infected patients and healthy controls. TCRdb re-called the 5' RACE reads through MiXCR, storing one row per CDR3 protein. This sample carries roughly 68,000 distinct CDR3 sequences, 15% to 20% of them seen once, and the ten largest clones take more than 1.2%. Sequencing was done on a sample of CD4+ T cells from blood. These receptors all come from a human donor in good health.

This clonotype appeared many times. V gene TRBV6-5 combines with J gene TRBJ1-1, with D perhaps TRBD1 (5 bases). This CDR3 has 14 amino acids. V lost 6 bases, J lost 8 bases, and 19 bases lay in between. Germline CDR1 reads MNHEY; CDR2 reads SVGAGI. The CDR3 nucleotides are TGTGCCAGCAGCGATAGACAGAGCGGGTGGGAAGCTTTCTTT. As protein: CASSDRQSGWEAFF.

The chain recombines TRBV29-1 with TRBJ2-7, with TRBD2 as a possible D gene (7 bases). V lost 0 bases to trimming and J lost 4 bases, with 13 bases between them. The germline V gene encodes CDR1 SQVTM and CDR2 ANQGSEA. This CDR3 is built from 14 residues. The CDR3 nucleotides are TGCAGCGTTGAAGATTCGCGGGGGCGGTACGAGCAGTACTTC. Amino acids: CSVEDSRGRYEQYF.

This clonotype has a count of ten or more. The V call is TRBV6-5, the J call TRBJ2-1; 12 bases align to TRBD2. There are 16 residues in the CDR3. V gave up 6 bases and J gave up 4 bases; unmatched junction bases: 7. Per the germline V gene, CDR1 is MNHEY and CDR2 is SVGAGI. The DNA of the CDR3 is TGTGCCAGCAGCCCCCTAGCGGGGGGGATTTACAATGAGCAGTTCTTC. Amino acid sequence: CASSPLAGGIYNEQFF.

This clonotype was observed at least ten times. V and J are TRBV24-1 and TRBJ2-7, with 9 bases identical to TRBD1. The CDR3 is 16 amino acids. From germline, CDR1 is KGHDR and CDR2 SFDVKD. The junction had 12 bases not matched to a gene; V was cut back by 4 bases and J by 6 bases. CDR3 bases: TGTGCCACCAGTGAACCGGACGGACAGGGGAGAAGCGAGCAGTACTTC. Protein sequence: CATSEPDGQGRSEQYF.

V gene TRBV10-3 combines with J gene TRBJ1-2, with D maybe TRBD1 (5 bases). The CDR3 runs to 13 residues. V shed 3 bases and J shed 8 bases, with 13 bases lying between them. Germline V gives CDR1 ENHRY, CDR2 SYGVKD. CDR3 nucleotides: TGTGCCATCAGTGAAACCATGAGGGGCGGCTACACCTTC. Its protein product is CAISETMRGGYTF.

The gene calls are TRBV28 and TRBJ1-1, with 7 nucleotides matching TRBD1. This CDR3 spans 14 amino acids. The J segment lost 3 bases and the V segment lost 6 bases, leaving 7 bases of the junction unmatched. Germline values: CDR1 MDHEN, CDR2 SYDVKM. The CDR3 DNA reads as TGTGCCAGCAGCCAGACAGGGAGGGACACTGAAGCTTTCTTT. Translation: CASSQTGRDTEAFF.

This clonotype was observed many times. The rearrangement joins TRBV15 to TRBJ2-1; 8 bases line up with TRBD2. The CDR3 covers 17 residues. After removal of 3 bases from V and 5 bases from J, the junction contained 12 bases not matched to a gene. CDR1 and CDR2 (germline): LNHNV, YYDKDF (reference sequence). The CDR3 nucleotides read TGTGCCACCAGCAGGGATAGCGGGAACTCTAGAAACAATGAGCAGTTCTTC. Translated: CATSRDSGNSRNNEQFF.

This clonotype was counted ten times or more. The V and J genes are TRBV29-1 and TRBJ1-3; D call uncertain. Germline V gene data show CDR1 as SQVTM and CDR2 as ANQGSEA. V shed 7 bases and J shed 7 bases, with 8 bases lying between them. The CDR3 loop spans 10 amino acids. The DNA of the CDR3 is TGCAGCGCCTTCGGGAACACCATATATTTT. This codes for CSAFGNTIYF.

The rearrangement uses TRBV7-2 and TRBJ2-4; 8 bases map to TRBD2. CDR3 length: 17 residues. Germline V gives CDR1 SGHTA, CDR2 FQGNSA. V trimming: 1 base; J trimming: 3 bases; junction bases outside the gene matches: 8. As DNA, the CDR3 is TGTGCCAGCAGCTTAGTTGACGGGGCGGGAGGCAAAAACATTCAGTACTTC. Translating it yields CASSLVDGAGGKNIQYF.

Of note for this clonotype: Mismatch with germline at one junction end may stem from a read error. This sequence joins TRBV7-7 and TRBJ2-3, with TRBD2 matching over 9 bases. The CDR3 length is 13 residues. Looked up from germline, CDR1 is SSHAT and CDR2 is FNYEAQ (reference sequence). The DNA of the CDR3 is TGTGCTAGCAGCTTAGCGGGGGCAGATACGCAGTATTTT. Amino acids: CASSLAGADTQYF.

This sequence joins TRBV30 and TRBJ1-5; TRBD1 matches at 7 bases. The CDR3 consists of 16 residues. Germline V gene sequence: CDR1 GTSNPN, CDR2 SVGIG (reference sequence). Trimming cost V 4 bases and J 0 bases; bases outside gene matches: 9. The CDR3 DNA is TGTGCCTGGAACCAGGGACAGTCAAATAGCAATCAGCCCCAGCATTTT. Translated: CAWNQGQSNSNQPQHF.